This T cell receptor (beta chain) was profiled in a study of shared clonotypes between healthy human individuals. The CDR3 contains 13 residues. Trimming took off 1 base at V and 6 bases at J, with 6 bases between the two ends. Germline V lookup: CDR1 LGHNA, CDR2 YSLEER. As processed by the authors: There were no quality scores in the junction-only immunoSEQ sequences, so filtering differed. Method: immunoSEQ multiplex PCR; TCRdb's copy keeps in-frame clones and lacks some. Clonal size and the V and J genes are those of that table, whereas D and trimming came from the DNA. The table has a few million clones, more than 90% seen once.

This clonotype was obtained from a man between 18 and 35 years old in good health. The V and J genes are TRBV4-3 and TRBJ2-2; possibly TRBD1 for D (6 bases). The sequencing sample was made of naive CD4+ T cells sorted from blood. The subset denotes: CD45RA+ positively selected. The CDR3: CASSQAGAGELFF. In DNA form, the CDR3 reads TGCGCCAGCAGCCAAGCAGGGGCCGGGGAGCTGTTTTTT.